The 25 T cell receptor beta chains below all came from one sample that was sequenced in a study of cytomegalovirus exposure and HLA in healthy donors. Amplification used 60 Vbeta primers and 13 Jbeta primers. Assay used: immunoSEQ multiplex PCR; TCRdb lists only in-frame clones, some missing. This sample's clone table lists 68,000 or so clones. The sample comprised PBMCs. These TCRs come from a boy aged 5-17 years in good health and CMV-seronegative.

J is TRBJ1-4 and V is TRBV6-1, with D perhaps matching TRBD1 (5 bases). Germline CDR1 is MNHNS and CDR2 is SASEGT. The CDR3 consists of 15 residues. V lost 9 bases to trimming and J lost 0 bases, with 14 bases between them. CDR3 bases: TGTGCCAGTACGATGACAGACTCAACTAATGAAAAACTGTTTTTT. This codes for CASTMTDSTNEKLFF.

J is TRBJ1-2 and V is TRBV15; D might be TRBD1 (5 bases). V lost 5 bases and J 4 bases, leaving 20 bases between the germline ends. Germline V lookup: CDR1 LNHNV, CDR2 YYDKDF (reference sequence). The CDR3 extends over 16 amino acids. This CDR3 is CATSGLLTEGIYGYTF. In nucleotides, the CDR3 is TGTGCCACCAGCGGGTTGCTGACAGAAGGGATCTATGGCTACACCTTC.

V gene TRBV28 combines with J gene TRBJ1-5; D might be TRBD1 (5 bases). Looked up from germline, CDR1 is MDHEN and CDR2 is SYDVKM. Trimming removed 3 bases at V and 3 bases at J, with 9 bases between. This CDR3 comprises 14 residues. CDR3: CASSLAGINQPQHF. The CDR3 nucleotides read TGTGCCAGCAGTTTGGCAGGGATCAATCAGCCCCAGCATTTT.

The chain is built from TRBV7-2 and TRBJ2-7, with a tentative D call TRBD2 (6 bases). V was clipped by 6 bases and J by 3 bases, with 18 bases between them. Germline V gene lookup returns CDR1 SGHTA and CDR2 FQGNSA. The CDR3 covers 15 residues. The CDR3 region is CASSTTGTLDYEQYF. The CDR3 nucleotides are TGTGCCAGCAGTACTACCGGGACTCTCGACTACGAGCAGTACTTC.

CDR3 sequence reads: CASSQGSVTDLNYGYTF. The CDR3 nucleotides are TGTGCCAGCAGCCAAGGGAGTGTGACCGACCTCAACTATGGCTACACCTTC. The chain joins TRBV4-2 to TRBJ1-2, with D unresolved. The CDR3 runs 17 residues. Germline V gives CDR1 LGHNA, CDR2 YNFKEQ. V was pared by 1 base and J by 2 bases, with 17 bases between.

CDR3 sequence (DNA): TGCGCCAGCAGCCCACTCCCGCGGCCTGGGGGCCCAGTGAGCTACAATGAGCAGTTCTTC. Protein: CASSPLPRPGGPVSYNEQFF. V usage is TRBV23-1 and J usage is TRBJ2-1; D is perhaps TRBD1 (6 bases). TRBV23-1 is placed among ORFs of uncertain function. The CDR3 consists of 20 residues. V lost 6 bases, J lost 3 bases, and 30 bases lay in between.

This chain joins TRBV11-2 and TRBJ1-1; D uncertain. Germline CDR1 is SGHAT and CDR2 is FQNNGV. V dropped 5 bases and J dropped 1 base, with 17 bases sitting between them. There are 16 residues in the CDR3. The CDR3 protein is CASSPTIGVGNTEAFF. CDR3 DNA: TGTGCCAGCAGCCCTACTATCGGGGTGGGGAACACTGAAGCTTTCTTT.

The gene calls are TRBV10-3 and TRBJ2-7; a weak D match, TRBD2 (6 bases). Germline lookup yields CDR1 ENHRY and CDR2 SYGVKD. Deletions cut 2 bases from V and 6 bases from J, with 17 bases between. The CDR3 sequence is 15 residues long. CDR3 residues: CAISEPPGGGAEQYF. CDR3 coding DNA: TGTGCCATCAGTGAGCCGCCTGGGGGAGGAGCCGAGCAGTACTTC.

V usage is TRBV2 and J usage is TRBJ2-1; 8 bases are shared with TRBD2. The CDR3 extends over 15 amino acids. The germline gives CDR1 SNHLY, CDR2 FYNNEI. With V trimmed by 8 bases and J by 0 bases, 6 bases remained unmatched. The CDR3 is CASRLSGNSYNEQFF. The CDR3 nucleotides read TGTGCCAGCCGACTTAGCGGGAACTCCTACAATGAGCAGTTCTTC.

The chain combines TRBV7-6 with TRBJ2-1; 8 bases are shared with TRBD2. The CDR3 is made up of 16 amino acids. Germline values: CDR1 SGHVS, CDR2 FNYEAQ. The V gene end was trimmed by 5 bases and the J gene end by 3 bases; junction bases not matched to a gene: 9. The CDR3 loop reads CASSVKLAVNYNEQFF. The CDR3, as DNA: TGTGCCAGCAGCGTAAAACTAGCGGTGAACTACAATGAGCAGTTCTTC.

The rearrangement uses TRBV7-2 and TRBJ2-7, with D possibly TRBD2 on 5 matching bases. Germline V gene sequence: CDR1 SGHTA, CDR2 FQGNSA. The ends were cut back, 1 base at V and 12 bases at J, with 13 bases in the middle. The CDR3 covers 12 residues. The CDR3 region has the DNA TGTGCCAGCAGCTTAGGAGCGGCAATGAGGTACTTC. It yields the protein CASSLGAAMRYF. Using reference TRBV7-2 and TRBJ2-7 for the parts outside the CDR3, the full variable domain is GAGVSQSPSNKVTEKGKDVELRCDPISGHTALYWYRQSLGQGLEFLIYFQGNSAPDKSGLPSDRFSAERTGGSVSTLTIQRTQQEDSAVYLCASSLGAAMRYFGPGTRLTVT.

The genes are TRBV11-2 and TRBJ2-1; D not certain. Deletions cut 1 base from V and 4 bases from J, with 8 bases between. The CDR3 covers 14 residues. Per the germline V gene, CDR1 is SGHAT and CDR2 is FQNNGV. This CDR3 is CASSLASEYNEQFF. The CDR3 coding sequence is TGTGCCAGCAGCTTAGCGAGCGAATACAATGAGCAGTTCTTC.

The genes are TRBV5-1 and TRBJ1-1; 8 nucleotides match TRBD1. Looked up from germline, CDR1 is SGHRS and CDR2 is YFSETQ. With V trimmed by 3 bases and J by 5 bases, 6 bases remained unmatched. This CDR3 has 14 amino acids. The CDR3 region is CASSSGQGGTEAFF. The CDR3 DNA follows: TGCGCCAGCAGCTCAGGACAGGGAGGGACTGAAGCTTTCTTT.

In DNA, the CDR3 is TGTGCCATCAGTGAGCGGACATCTGGCTACACCTTC. Protein: CAISERTSGYTF. The chain links TRBV10-3 to TRBJ1-2; D is perhaps TRBD1 (5 bases). CDR3 length: 12 residues. V was clipped by 2 bases and J by 7 bases, with 8 bases between them. CDR1 ENHRY and CDR2 SYGVKD come from the germline V gene.

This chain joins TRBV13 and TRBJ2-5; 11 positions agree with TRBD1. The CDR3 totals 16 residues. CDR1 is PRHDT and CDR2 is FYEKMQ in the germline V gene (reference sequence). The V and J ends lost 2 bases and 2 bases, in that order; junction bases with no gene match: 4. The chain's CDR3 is CASSLYGTGGQETQYF. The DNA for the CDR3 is TGTGCCAGCAGCTTATACGGGACAGGGGGTCAAGAGACCCAGTACTTC. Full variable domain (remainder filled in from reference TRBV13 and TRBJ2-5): AAGVIQSPRHLIKEKRETATLKCYPIPRHDTVYWYQQGPGQDPQFLISFYEKMQSDKGSIPDRFSAQQFSDYHSELNMSSLELGDSALYFCASSLYGTGGQETQYFGPGTRLLVL.

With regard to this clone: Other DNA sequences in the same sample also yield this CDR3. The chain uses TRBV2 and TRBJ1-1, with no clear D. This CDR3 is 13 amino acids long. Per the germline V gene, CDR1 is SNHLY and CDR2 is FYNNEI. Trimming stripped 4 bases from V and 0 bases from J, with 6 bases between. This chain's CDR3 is CASSGSVNTEAFF. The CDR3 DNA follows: TGTGCCAGCAGTGGGTCAGTGAACACTGAAGCTTTCTTT. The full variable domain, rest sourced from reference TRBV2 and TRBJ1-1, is EPEVTQTPSHQVTQMGQEVILRCVPISNHLYFYWYRQILGQKVEFLVSFYNNEISEKSEIFDDQFSVERPDGSNFTLKIRSTKLEDSAMYFCASSGSVNTEAFFGQGTRLTVV.

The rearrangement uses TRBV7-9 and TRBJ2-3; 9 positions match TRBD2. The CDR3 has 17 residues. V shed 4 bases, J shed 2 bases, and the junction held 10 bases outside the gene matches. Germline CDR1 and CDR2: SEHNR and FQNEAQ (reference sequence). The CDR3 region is CASSSPGLADFTDTQYF. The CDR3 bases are TGTGCCAGCAGCTCACCGGGACTAGCAGACTTCACAGATACGCAGTATTTT.

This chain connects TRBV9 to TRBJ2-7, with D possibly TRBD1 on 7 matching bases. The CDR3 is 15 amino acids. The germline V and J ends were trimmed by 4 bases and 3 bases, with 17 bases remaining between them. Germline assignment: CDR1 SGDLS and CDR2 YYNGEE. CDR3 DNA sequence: TGTGCCAGCAGCCCCGCCGGGCAGGGGGGCTACGAGCAGTACTTC. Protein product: CASSPAGQGGYEQYF.

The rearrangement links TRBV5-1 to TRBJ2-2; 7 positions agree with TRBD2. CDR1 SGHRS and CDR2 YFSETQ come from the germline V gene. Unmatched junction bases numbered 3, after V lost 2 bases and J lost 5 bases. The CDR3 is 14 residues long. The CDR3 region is CASSFKGGTGELFF. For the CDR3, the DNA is TGCGCCAGCAGCTTCAAGGGAGGGACCGGGGAGCTGTTTTTT.

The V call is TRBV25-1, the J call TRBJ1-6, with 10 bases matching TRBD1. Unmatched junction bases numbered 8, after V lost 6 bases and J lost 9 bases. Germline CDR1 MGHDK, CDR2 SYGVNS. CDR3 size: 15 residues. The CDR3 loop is CASRGGTGDGSPLHF. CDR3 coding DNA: TGTGCCAGCAGGGGTGGGACAGGGGACGGTTCACCCCTCCACTTT. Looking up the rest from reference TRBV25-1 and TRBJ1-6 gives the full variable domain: EADIYQTPRYLVIGTGKKITLECSQTMGHDKMYWYQQDPGMELHLIHYSYGVNSTEKGDLSSESTVSRIRTEHFPLTLESARPSHTSQYLCASRGGTGDGSPLHFGNGTRLTVT.

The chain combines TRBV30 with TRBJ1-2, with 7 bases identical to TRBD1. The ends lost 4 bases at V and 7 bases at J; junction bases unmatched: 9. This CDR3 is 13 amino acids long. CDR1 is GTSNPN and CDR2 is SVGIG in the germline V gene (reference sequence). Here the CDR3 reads CAWTGQVVTGYTF. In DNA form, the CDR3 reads TGTGCCTGGACCGGACAGGTCGTTACTGGCTACACCTTC.

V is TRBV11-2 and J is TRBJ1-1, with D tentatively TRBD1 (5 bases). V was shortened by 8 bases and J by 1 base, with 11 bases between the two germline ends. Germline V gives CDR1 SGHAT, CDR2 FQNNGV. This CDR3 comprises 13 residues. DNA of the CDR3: TGTGCCAGCGGATTCGACAGGAACACTGAAGCTTTCTTT. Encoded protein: CASGFDRNTEAFF.

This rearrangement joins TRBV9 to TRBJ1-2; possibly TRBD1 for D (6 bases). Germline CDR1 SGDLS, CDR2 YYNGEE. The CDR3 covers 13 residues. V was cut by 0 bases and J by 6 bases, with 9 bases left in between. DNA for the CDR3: TGTGCCAGCAGCGTAGACAGGGTAGATGGCTACACCTTC. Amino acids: CASSVDRVDGYTF.

The CDR3 coding sequence is TGTGCCAGCACAGCGGGACTAGCTTACAATGAGCAGTTCTTC. This sequence encodes CASTAGLAYNEQFF. This chain links TRBV9 with TRBJ2-1, with TRBD2 identical over 9 bases. Unmatched junction bases numbered 5, after V lost 6 bases and J lost 4 bases. Germline V gene lookup returns CDR1 SGDLS and CDR2 YYNGEE. This CDR3 contains 14 residues.

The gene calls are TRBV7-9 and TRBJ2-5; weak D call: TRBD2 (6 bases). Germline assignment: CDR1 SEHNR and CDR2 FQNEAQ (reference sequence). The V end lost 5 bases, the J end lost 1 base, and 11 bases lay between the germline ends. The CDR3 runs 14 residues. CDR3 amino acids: CASSPRGTQETQYF. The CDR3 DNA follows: TGTGCCAGCAGCCCTCGCGGGACCCAAGAGACCCAGTACTTC.